These 23 T cell receptor beta chains were all obtained from the same sample, sequenced in a study of Graves' ophthalmopathy and Graves' hyperthyroidism. RNA served as the template for amplifying TCR beta CDR3 regions. An opening RT-PCR round employed HTBI primers and preceded a second-round multiplex PCR. TCRdb processed the multiplex PCR reads anew with MiXCR; each CDR3 protein has one entry. The profile covers a few hundred thousand distinct CDR3 sequences, with about 21% appearing a single time and approximately 3% taken by the ten largest. The sequenced sample was peripheral blood. The source of these receptors is a woman between 18 and 29 years old with stable Graves' hyperthyroidism.

This clonotype was seen many times. The V and J genes are TRBV27 and TRBJ1-2; D might be TRBD1 (6 bases). The germline V gene has CDR1 MNHEY and CDR2 SMNVEV (reference sequence). The CDR3 is 14 amino acids. Deletions cut 5 bases from V and 7 bases from J, with 17 bases between. The CDR3 region is CASSQQGYSGGYTF. CDR3 nucleotides: TGTGCCAGCAGTCAGCAGGGGTACTCGGGTGGCTACACCTTC.

The genes are TRBV28 and TRBJ1-1; tentative D call: TRBD1 (6 bases). The V gene lost 10 bases and the J gene lost 1 base, with 13 bases spanning the gap. Per germline, CDR1 MDHEN and CDR2 SYDVKM. CDR3 length equals 13 residues. The CDR3 reads CAIAGATNTEAFF. As DNA, the CDR3 is TGTGCCATCGCAGGGGCCACGAACACTGAAGCTTTCTTT.

This clonotype was counted ten times or more. The gene calls are TRBV7-6 and TRBJ1-1; a weak D match, TRBD1 (5 bases). V was trimmed by 1 base and J by 4 bases, leaving 13 bases between them. This CDR3 has 15 amino acids. In germline, CDR1 is SGHVS, CDR2 FNYEAQ. CDR3 protein: CASSLGRGVGTEAFF. As DNA, the CDR3 is TGTGCCAGCAGCTTAGGACGGGGGGTGGGCACTGAAGCTTTCTTT.

This clonotype occurred many times. The V call is TRBV30, the J call TRBJ2-7; the match to TRBD2 covers 8 bases. Germline-derived CDR1 and CDR2 are GTSNPN and SVGIG (reference sequence). The CDR3 consists of 13 residues. V lost 0 bases to trimming and J lost 6 bases; unmatched junction nucleotides: 4. CDR3 sequence reads: CAWSVKRETEQYF. CDR3 in DNA: TGTGCCTGGAGTGTAAAGCGGGAGACCGAGCAGTACTTC.

The chain carries TRBV12-3 or TRBV12-4 and TRBJ2-2, with D possibly matching TRBD1 (6 bases). This CDR3 spans 14 amino acids. Trimming left V 4 bases short and J 4 bases short, with 10 bases between. The CDR3 is CASSSTGVTGELFF. In DNA, the CDR3 is TGTGCCAGCAGTTCGACAGGTGTCACCGGGGAGCTGTTTTTT.

This clonotype was counted between two and nine times. The rearrangement links TRBV30 to TRBJ1-1; no clear D. V lost 3 bases and J 0 bases, leaving 14 bases between the germline ends. The CDR3 loop spans 15 amino acids. CDR1 is GTSNPN, CDR2 SVGIG, per germline (reference sequence). CDR3 loop: CAWRETRFMNTEAFF. Written as DNA, the CDR3 is TGTGCCTGGAGGGAAACAAGGTTTATGAACACTGAAGCTTTCTTT.

This clonotype was seen repeatedly, ten times or more. V is TRBV12-3 or TRBV12-4 and J is TRBJ1-2, with D unclear. V dropped 0 bases and J dropped 7 bases, with 9 bases sitting between them. This CDR3 region has 13 residues. As DNA, the CDR3 is TGTGCCAGCAGTTTAGCGACCCGGGCTGGCTACACCTTC. Translation: CASSLATRAGYTF.

The rearrangement links TRBV24-1 to TRBJ2-5; maybe TRBD2 (6 bases). The CDR3 has 12 amino acids. V lost 5 bases to trimming and J lost 5 bases, with 8 bases between them. The germline CDR1 and CDR2 sequences are KGHDR and SFDVKD. In nucleotides, the CDR3 is TGTGCCACCAGTGTGGGGGGTGAGACCCAGTACTTC. Translating it yields CATSVGGETQYF.

This clonotype was seen a few times. This chain links TRBV19 with TRBJ2-2, with D possibly TRBD2 on 6 matching bases. The CDR3 length is 16 residues. CDR1 LNHDA and CDR2 SQIVND come from the germline V gene (reference sequence). V dropped 7 bases and J dropped 7 bases, with 22 bases sitting between them. The CDR3 reads CASIGSSRGKGGELFF. CDR3 nucleotides: TGTGCCAGTATCGGTTCCAGTCGCGGGAAAGGCGGGGAGCTGTTTTTT.

This clonotype was seen at least ten times. In DNA, the CDR3 is TGCGCCAGCAGTGATCCTTCACCAGCGGGAAGTGAGACCCAGTACTTC. Amino acid sequence: CASSDPSPAGSETQYF. The chain links TRBV10-2 to TRBJ2-5; TRBD2 aligns across 7 bases. The germline CDR1 and CDR2 sequences are WSHSY and SAAADI. The CDR3 covers 16 residues. The V gene end was trimmed by 3 bases and the J gene end by 5 bases; junction bases not matched to a gene: 12.

This clonotype showed up many times. V gene TRBV6-5 combines with J gene TRBJ1-5; TRBD1 agrees at 9 bases. The germline V gene encodes CDR1 MNHEY and CDR2 SVGAGI. This CDR3 is built from 14 residues. J was trimmed by 7 bases and V by 4 bases; bases with no gene match: 5. For the CDR3, the DNA is TGTGCCAGCAGTTTCACAGGGGGCGGGCAGCCCCAGCATTTT. Protein product: CASSFTGGGQPQHF.

This clonotype turned up a few times. A read error is likely, as this CDR3 ends without the conserved phenylalanine or tryptophan. The DNA is omitted, as the CDR3 cannot be located on it reliably, and the CDR3 follows TCRdb's listing. The chain uses TRBV27 and TRBJ1-2. The CDR3 sequence runs 9 residues, both termini included. Germline values: CDR1 MNHEY, CDR2 SMNVEV (reference sequence). The CDR3: CASSFSGPN.

The chain links TRBV27 to TRBJ1-4; D not resolved. The CDR3 loop spans 15 amino acids. V lost 5 bases to trimming and J lost 0 bases, with 10 bases between them. Per germline, CDR1 MNHEY and CDR2 SMNVEV (reference sequence). For the CDR3, the DNA is TGTGCCAGCAGTAAATTAGATGCAACTAATGAAAAACTGTTTTTT. Its protein is CASSKLDATNEKLFF.

This clonotype was seen ten or more times. This chain links TRBV20-1 with TRBJ2-4; D remains unclear. Germline CDR1 reads DFQATT; CDR2 reads SNEGSKA (reference sequence). This CDR3 has 13 amino acids. The ends were cut back, 5 bases at V and 0 bases at J, with 8 bases in the middle. DNA for the CDR3: TGCAGTGCTGTTCCCCTAGCCAAAAACATTCAGTACTTC. It yields the protein CSAVPLAKNIQYF.

This clonotype has a count of ten or more. This chain's CDR3 is CASSGPGYTF. CDR3 nucleotides: TGTGCCAGCAGCGGCCCGGGCTACACCTTC. The rearrangement uses TRBV9 and TRBJ1-2; no clear D. V lost 3 bases and J lost 8, with 5 bases in between. The V gene's germline CDR1 is SGDLS and CDR2 YYNGEE. This CDR3 has 10 residues.

This clonotype was seen only a few times. This chain connects TRBV20-1 to TRBJ1-5, with D hard to call. V lost 5 bases to trimming and J lost 6 bases, with 11 bases between them. CDR1 and CDR2 (germline): DFQATT, SNEGSKA (reference sequence). The CDR3 has 12 amino acids. The CDR3 sequence: CSAGRSVQPQHF. The CDR3 DNA follows: TGCAGTGCTGGTCGTTCGGTTCAGCCCCAGCATTTT.

The V gene is TRBV28, the J gene TRBJ1-3; D gene uncertain. Trimming left V 3 bases short and J 1 base short, with 7 bases between. Germline V gene sequence: CDR1 MDHEN, CDR2 SYDVKM. The CDR3 is 14 residues long. CDR3 coding DNA: TGTGCCAGCAGTTTCTTGATTTCTGGAAACACCATATATTTT. This translates into CASSFLISGNTIYF.

Ten or more counts support this clonotype. The genes are TRBV7-2 and TRBJ2-7, with 7 positions matching TRBD2. The CDR3 spans 13 residues. Trimming at V came to 4 bases and at J to 5 bases, leaving 5 bases not matched to a gene. Germline-derived CDR1 and CDR2 are SGHTA and FQGNSA. DNA for the CDR3: TGTGCCAGCAGCTCGGGAGGTGTCAACGAGCAGTACTTC. As protein: CASSSGGVNEQYF.

This clonotype came up many times. J is TRBJ2-7 and V is TRBV3-1; 11 nucleotides line up with TRBD2. The CDR3 runs 14 residues. Germline CDR1 and CDR2: LGHDT and YNNKEL (reference sequence). V shed 6 bases, J shed 6 bases, and the junction held 7 bases outside the gene matches. CDR3 loop: CASSALAGAGEQYF. The CDR3 DNA reads as TGTGCCAGCAGTGCACTAGCGGGAGCAGGCGAGCAGTACTTC.

The chain combines TRBV28 with TRBJ2-2; D may be TRBD1 (5 bases). The CDR3 covers 15 residues. The V gene's germline CDR1 is MDHEN and CDR2 SYDVKM. Trimming took 6 bases from V and 6 from J, leaving 17 bases between them. DNA of the CDR3: TGTGCCAGCAGCCAACGACAGAGGTGGGCCGGGGAGCTGTTTTTT. Amino acid sequence: CASSQRQRWAGELFF.

V is TRBV6-2 or TRBV6-3 and J is TRBJ1-1; D unresolved. Trimming removed 1 base from V and 3 bases from J, with 12 bases in between. This CDR3 spans 15 amino acids. CDR1 is MNHEY and CDR2 is SVGEGT in the germline V gene. CDR3 nucleotide sequence: TGTGCCAGCAGTTACTACAGCAGTGGGGACACTGAAGCTTTCTTT. This translates into CASSYYSSGDTEAFF.

This clonotype was recorded many times. The chain has TRBV20-1 and TRBJ1-1; D might be TRBD1 (5 bases). This CDR3 contains 13 residues. V lost 7 bases and J lost 0, with 12 bases in between. Germline assignment: CDR1 DFQATT and CDR2 SNEGSKA (reference sequence). CDR3 sequence (DNA): TGCAGTGGAGGAGGGACCATGAACACTGAAGCTTTCTTT. Translation gives CSGGGTMNTEAFF.

This clonotype has at least ten counts. The genes are TRBV11-2 and TRBJ1-1; D remains ambiguous. CDR3 length: 13 residues. Trimming pared 1 base from V and 12 bases from J, leaving 15 bases between. Germline V lookup: CDR1 SGHAT, CDR2 FQNNGV. CDR3 in DNA: TGTGCCAGCAGCTTAGTTTCCATGGGCGTAACTTTCTTT. Protein sequence: CASSLVSMGVTFF. The full variable domain, its missing parts supplied by reference TRBV11-2 and TRBJ1-1, is EAGVAQSPRYKIIEKRQSVAFWCNPISGHATLYWYQQILGQGPKLLIQFQNNGVVDDSQLPKDRFSAERLKGVDSTLKIQPAKLEDSAVYLCASSLVSMGVTFFGQGTRLTVV.